The sequence of this TCR beta chain was determined in a study of blood T cell repertoires in COVID-19. Whole-study context: In each case, the material was cDNA or gDNA derived from T cells, B-cell-depleted T cells, or PBMCs.

In the original workflow: It was from reference gene primer amplification that nucleated cell counts were estimated. Profiling relied on immunoSEQ multiplex PCR, and the TCRdb table lists in-frame clones only, not all of them. For V, J and clone size, that table is used; D and trimming come from the DNA. This sample has roughly 45,000 clones; around 85% occur once, and the top ten carry 5.5% to 7%. CDR3 size: 16 residues. CDR1 is SGHTA and CDR2 is FQGNSA in the germline V gene. The ends lost 3 bases at V and 3 bases at J; junction bases unmatched: 6. This sequence joins TRBV7-2 and TRBJ2-2; 8 bases map to TRBD2. The sequenced sample was peripheral blood. The source is a woman aged 60 to 75 with acute or convalescent COVID-19. CDR3 bases: TGTGCCAGCAGCTTTAAAACGGGAGGGGACACCGGGGAGCTGTTTTTT. This gives the protein CASSFKTGGDTGELFF.